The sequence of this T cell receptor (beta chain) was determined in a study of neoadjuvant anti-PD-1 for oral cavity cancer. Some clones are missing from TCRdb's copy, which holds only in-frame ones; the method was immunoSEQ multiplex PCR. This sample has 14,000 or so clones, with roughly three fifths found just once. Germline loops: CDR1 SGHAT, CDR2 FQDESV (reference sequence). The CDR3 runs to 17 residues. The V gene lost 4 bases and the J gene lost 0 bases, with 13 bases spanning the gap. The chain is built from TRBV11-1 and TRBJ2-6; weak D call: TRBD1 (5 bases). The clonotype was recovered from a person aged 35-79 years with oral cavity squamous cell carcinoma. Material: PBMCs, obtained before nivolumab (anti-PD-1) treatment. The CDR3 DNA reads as TGTGCCAGCAGCTCACACAGGAGAAGCTCTGGGGCCAACGTCCTGACTTTC. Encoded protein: CASSSHRRSSGANVLTF.